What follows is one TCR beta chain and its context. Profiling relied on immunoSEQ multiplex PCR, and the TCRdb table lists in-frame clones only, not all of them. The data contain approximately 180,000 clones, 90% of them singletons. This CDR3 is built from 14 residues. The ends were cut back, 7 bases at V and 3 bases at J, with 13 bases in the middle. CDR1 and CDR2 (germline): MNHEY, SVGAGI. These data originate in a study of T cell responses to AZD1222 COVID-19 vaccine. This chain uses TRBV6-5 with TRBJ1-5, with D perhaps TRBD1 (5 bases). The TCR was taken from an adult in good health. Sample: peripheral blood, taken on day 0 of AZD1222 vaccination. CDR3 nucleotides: TGTGCCAGCACCGGGGGGTTCCCCAATCAGCCCCAGCATTTT. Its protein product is CASTGGFPNQPQHF.